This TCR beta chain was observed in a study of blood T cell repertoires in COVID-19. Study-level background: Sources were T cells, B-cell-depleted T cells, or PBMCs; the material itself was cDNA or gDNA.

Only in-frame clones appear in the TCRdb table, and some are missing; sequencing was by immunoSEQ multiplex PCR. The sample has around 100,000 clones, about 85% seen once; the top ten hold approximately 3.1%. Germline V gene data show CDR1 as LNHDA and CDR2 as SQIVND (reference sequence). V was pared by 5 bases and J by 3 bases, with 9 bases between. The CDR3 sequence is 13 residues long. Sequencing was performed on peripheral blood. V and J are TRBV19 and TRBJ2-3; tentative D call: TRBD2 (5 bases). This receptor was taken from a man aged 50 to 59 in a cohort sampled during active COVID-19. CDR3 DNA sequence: TGTGCCAGTAGTCCCCGGACTACAGATACGCAGTATTTT. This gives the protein CASSPRTTDTQYF.